The T cell receptor beta chain described here comes from a study of OX40 agonist ivuxolimab in advanced cancers. The CDR3 runs 12 residues. The V end lost 5 bases, the J end lost 5 bases, and 9 bases lay between the germline ends. Germline CDR1 and CDR2: SGHTA and FQGNSA. Profiled with immunoSEQ multiplex PCR; TCRdb holds only in-frame clones, not every one. The table has tens of thousands of clones, roughly 80% seen once; the top ten hold approximately 3.2%. This clonotype originated in an adult with an advanced solid tumor such as melanoma, head and neck, liver or kidney cancer. The rearrangement joins TRBV7-2 to TRBJ2-5; D is possibly TRBD2 (5 bases). The sample was CD4+ or CD8+ T cells sorted from blood, taken in a trial of the OX40 agonist ivuxolimab. The CDR3 reads CASSDRRETQYF. Written as DNA, the CDR3 is TGTGCCAGCAGCGACCGGAGGGAGACCCAGTACTTC.